This passage covers 20 T cell receptor beta chains from one sample sequenced in a study of blood T cell repertoires in COVID-19. The method was immunoSEQ multiplex PCR; TCRdb's version includes in-frame clones alone and lacks a portion of them. The data contain around 57,000 clones, 85% to 90% of them seen just once; the ten biggest clones take up 8.3%. Sequences were obtained from peripheral blood. The receptors shown here come from a human donor with active COVID-19. The donor label of this sample is uncertain.

The V call is TRBV30, the J call TRBJ1-1; 10 bases match TRBD1. This CDR3 spans 14 amino acids. The V segment lost 1 base and the J segment 11 bases; nucleotides outside the gene matches: 10. The germline V gene encodes CDR1 GTSNPN and CDR2 SVGIG (reference sequence). The DNA for the CDR3 is TGTGCCTGGAGTGCGATGACAGGGGGCGAAGGGGCTTTCTTT. This translates into CAWSAMTGGEGAFF.

The V call is TRBV11-2, the J call TRBJ2-7; D is uncertain. From germline, CDR1 is SGHAT and CDR2 FQNNGV. V lost 4 bases to trimming and J lost 3 bases, with 13 bases between them. The CDR3 has 14 amino acids. The CDR3, as DNA: TGTGCCAGCAGCTCAGGTCAGGCGCGCTACGAGCAGTACTTC. Translating it yields CASSSGQARYEQYF. Together with reference TRBV11-2 and TRBJ2-7, the CDR3 gives the full variable domain: EAGVAQSPRYKIIEKRQSVAFWCNPISGHATLYWYQQILGQGPKLLIQFQNNGVVDDSQLPKDRFSAERLKGVDSTLKIQPAKLEDSAVYLCASSSGQARYEQYFGPGTRLTVT.

The genes are TRBV3-1 (or the pseudogene TRBV3-2) and TRBJ2-1; possibly TRBD2 for D (5 bases). The length of the CDR3 is 15 residues. Trimming pared 1 base from V and 7 bases from J, leaving 14 bases between. Germline values: CDR1 LGHDT, CDR2 YNNKEL (reference sequence). The CDR3 DNA reads TGTGCCAGCAGCCAAGGGGTGGGAGTCAGTAATGAGCAGTTCTTC. Translating gives CASSQGVGVSNEQFF.

In this sample, this clone turned up once. The chain links TRBV28 to TRBJ2-3; TRBD2 might be the D (6 bases). Germline CDR1 is MDHEN and CDR2 is SYDVKM. There are 15 residues in the CDR3. V was pared by 5 bases and J by 5 bases, with 17 bases between. CDR3 sequence (DNA): TGTGCCAGCAGTCCCGGGACTCCGGGCATAGATACGCAGTATTTT. It codes for CASSPGTPGIDTQYF.

The J gene is TRBJ2-5, the V gene TRBV14, with D possibly TRBD1 on 7 matching bases. The V end lost 4 bases, the J end lost 0 bases, and 12 bases lay between the germline ends. The CDR3 totals 15 residues. In germline, CDR1 is SGHDN, CDR2 FVKESK. CDR3 bases: TGTGCCAGCAGCCTAACAGGGGACTACCAAGAGACCCAGTACTTC. Translating gives CASSLTGDYQETQYF.

The chain has TRBV9 and TRBJ2-3, with TRBD1 matching over 9 bases. J was trimmed by 5 bases and V by 4 bases; bases with no gene match: 8. The CDR3 has 15 residues. Germline V gene data show CDR1 as SGDLS and CDR2 as YYNGEE. The DNA for the CDR3 is TGTGCCAGCAGCAACCGGGACAGGGTGATAGATACGCAGTATTTT. Amino acid sequence: CASSNRDRVIDTQYF.

The rearrangement joins TRBV9 to TRBJ1-1, with D perhaps matching TRBD1 (6 bases). Trimming removed 4 bases at V and 7 bases at J, with 11 bases between. CDR1 SGDLS and CDR2 YYNGEE come from the germline V gene. The CDR3 is made up of 12 amino acids. CDR3 region: CASSPRGGEAFF. As DNA, the CDR3 is TGTGCCAGCAGCCCCAGGGGCGGTGAAGCTTTCTTT.

This chain connects TRBV18 to TRBJ2-7; maybe TRBD2 (5 bases). The V end lost 2 bases, the J end lost 0 bases, and 8 bases lay between the germline ends. Germline assignment: CDR1 KGHSH and CDR2 LQKENI. CDR3 length: 14 amino acids. The CDR3 sequence: CASSPSDYSYEQYF. CDR3 in DNA: TGTGCCAGCTCACCAAGTGACTACTCCTACGAGCAGTACTTC.

The chain combines TRBV6-4 with TRBJ2-3; D ambiguous. V lost 0 bases, J lost 0 bases, and 7 bases lay in between. This CDR3 contains 15 residues. Germline CDR1 is MRHNA and CDR2 is SNTAGT. Written as DNA, the CDR3 is TGTGCCAGCAGTGACTCACCCAGAAGCACAGATACGCAGTATTTT. Its translation: CASSDSPRSTDTQYF.

V and J are TRBV18 and TRBJ2-7, with a tentative D call TRBD2 (5 bases). Looked up from germline, CDR1 is KGHSH and CDR2 is LQKENI. Between the trimmed V and J ends, which lost 3 bases and 6 bases, there was a span of 15 bases. The CDR3 sequence is 14 residues long. The CDR3 nucleotides are TGTGCCAGCTCACCTCCGAGTGAGGAGGTCGAGCAGTACTTC. Protein sequence: CASSPPSEEVEQYF.

The chain combines TRBV5-1 with TRBJ1-6; no reliable D call. The germline CDR1 and CDR2 sequences are SGHRS and YFSETQ. The CDR3 extends over 15 amino acids. Trimming cost V 2 bases and J 5 bases, with 11 bases left between them. The CDR3 nucleotides read TGCGCCAGCAGCTTACAAACAGCAGATAATTCACCCCTCCACTTT. Translated, it gives CASSLQTADNSPLHF.

The chain uses TRBV19 and TRBJ1-5, with 12 bases aligning to TRBD1. Per germline, CDR1 LNHDA and CDR2 SQIVND (reference sequence). Losses at the gene ends were 5 bases for V and 6 bases for J; bases not matched to a gene: 5. This CDR3 has 15 residues. CDR3 sequence reads: CASSGRDRGLQPQHF. The CDR3 DNA reads TGTGCCAGTAGTGGCCGGGACAGGGGGCTTCAGCCCCAGCATTTT.

The chain couples TRBV15 to TRBJ2-3, with 7 bases matching TRBD2. After removal of 3 bases from V and 3 bases from J, the junction contained 9 bases not matched to a gene. There are 16 residues in the CDR3. CDR1 LNHNV and CDR2 YYDKDF come from the germline V gene (reference sequence). The CDR3 coding sequence is TGTGCCACCAGCAGGCCCAGGGCCGGGGGGACAGATACGCAGTATTTT. Its translation is CATSRPRAGGTDTQYF.

V gene TRBV5-1 combines with J gene TRBJ2-1, with 9 bases aligning to TRBD1. This CDR3 has 15 amino acids. Germline CDR1 is SGHRS and CDR2 is YFSETQ. J gave up 10 bases and V 3 bases, and 11 bases lay outside the gene matches. The CDR3 here is CASSSSQGALREQFF. The CDR3 region has the DNA TGCGCCAGCAGCTCCTCACAGGGGGCGCTCAGAGAGCAGTTCTTC.

The rearrangement links TRBV28 to TRBJ2-7, with D possibly matching TRBD2 (5 bases). Germline V CDR1 and CDR2: MDHEN, SYDVKM. The CDR3 covers 14 residues. V shed 10 bases and J shed 0 bases, with 16 bases lying between them. In DNA form, the CDR3 reads TGTGCCACCCGCGAGGGCCTCACCTCCTACGAGCAGTACTTC. This gives the protein CATREGLTSYEQYF.

The chain is built from TRBV5-6 and TRBJ2-7; 7 nucleotides line up with TRBD1. The V gene end was trimmed by 0 bases and the J gene end by 7 bases; junction bases not matched to a gene: 4. Looked up from germline, CDR1 is SGHDT and CDR2 is YYEEEE. This CDR3 contains 13 residues. The CDR3 nucleotides are TGTGCCAGCAGCTTGGCTAGGGGGCGTGAGCAGTACTTC. Encoded protein: CASSLARGREQYF.

Remarks on this clone: Within the sample, other DNA sequences also encode this same CDR3. CDR3 sequence reads: CASSLGTGETQYF. The CDR3, as DNA: TGTGCCAGCAGCTTAGGGACAGGAGAGACCCAGTACTTC. V and J are TRBV7-2 and TRBJ2-5; 7 bases line up with TRBD1. V lost 1 base and J lost 4; bases outside the gene matches: 0. The CDR3 is made up of 13 amino acids. Germline V gene lookup returns CDR1 SGHTA and CDR2 FQGNSA.

The chain links TRBV11-3 to TRBJ2-1; 8 bases line up with TRBD2. The CDR3 sequence is 13 residues long. Germline V gives CDR1 SGHNT, CDR2 YENEEA. V dropped 1 base and J dropped 8; count of bases not matched to a gene: 1. CDR3 bases: TGTGCCAGCAGCTTAGTCGGGGGGGATGAGCAGTTCTTC. The encoded protein is CASSLVGGDEQFF.

The chain has TRBV7-9 and TRBJ2-1, with D unresolved. V lost 2 bases to trimming and J lost 5 bases, with 4 bases between them. CDR1 and CDR2 (germline): SEHNR, FQNEAQ (reference sequence). The CDR3 spans 12 residues. This CDR3 reads CASSLTDNEQFF. CDR3 nucleotide sequence: TGTGCCAGCAGCTTAACGGACAATGAGCAGTTCTTC.

The rearrangement links TRBV4-3 to TRBJ2-4; D possibly corresponds to TRBD1 (6 bases). Per germline, CDR1 LGHNA and CDR2 YSLEER. Trimming took 3 bases from V and 3 from J, leaving 27 bases between them. The CDR3 sequence is 20 residues long. The CDR3 DNA reads TGCGCCAGCAGCCAGTCCCTTTGGGGACACAGTGGGATGGGCAAAAACATTCAGTACTTC. Amino acid sequence: CASSQSLWGHSGMGKNIQYF.